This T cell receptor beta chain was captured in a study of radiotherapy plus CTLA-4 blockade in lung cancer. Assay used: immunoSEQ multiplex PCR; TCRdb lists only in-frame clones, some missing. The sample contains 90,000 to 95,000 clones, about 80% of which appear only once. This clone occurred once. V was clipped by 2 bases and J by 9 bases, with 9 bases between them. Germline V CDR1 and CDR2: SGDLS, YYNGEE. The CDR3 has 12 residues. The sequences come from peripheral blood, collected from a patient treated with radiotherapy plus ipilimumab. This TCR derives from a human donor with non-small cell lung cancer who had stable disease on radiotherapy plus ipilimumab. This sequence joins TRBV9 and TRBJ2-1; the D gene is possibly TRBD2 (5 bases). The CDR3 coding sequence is TGTGCCAGCAGCGTTGACTACGGTGAGCAGTTCTTC. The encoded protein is CASSVDYGEQFF.